The 2 T cell receptor beta chains in this list originate from one sample, sequenced in a study of blood T cell repertoires in COVID-19. Only in-frame clones appear in the TCRdb table, and some are missing; sequencing was by immunoSEQ multiplex PCR. The sample includes about 240,000 clones, just under 85% seen only once; the top ten take 4% to 4.5%. The sample consisted of peripheral blood. These receptors all stem from a man aged 45 to 65 with acute or convalescent COVID-19.

J is TRBJ1-5 and V is TRBV4-1; 7 bases line up with TRBD1. In germline, CDR1 is MGHRA, CDR2 YSYEKL. The CDR3 sequence is 13 residues long. J was trimmed by 6 bases and V by 4 bases; bases with no gene match: 3. The CDR3 nucleotides are TGCGCCAGCAGCCCTCGACAGGGTCAGCCCCAGCATTTT. Encoded protein: CASSPRQGQPQHF.

This clone was found a few times. The V call is TRBV19, the J call TRBJ2-2; a possible D gene is TRBD2 (5 bases). This CDR3 spans 16 amino acids. With 7 bases removed from V and 1 base from J, the gap between germline ends came to 16 bases. Germline CDR1 reads LNHDA; CDR2 reads SQIVND (reference sequence). The CDR3 DNA reads TGTGCCAGTACCTTGCCCCGACGGGGGAACACCGGGGAGCTGTTTTTT. The encoded protein is CASTLPRRGNTGELFF.